This T cell receptor (beta chain) was recovered during a study of blood T cell repertoires in COVID-19. Only in-frame clones appear in the TCRdb table, and some are missing; sequencing was by immunoSEQ multiplex PCR. The sample shows some 330,000 clones, 85% to 90% of them seen only once. Germline CDR1 is SGHNT and CDR2 is YENEEA. CDR3 length: 14 residues. The germline V and J ends were trimmed by 8 bases and 4 bases, with 17 bases remaining between them. The sample was PBMCs or T cells enriched from blood (not recorded which). This clonotype originated in a man aged 30 to 45 who had recovered from COVID-19. This chain uses TRBV11-3 with TRBJ1-1; D is possibly TRBD1 (6 bases). The chain's CDR3 is CASRGGGGGTEAFF. CDR3 bases: TGTGCCAGCCGAGGGGGGGGCGGCGGCACTGAAGCTTTCTTT.